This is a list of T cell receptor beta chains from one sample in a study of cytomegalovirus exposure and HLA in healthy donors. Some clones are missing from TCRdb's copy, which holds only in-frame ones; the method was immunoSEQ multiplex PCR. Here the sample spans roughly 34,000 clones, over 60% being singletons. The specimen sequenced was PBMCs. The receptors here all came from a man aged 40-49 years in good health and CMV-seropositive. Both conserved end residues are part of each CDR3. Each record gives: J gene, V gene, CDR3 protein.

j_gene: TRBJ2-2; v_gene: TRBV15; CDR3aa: CATSSKDRANTGELFF
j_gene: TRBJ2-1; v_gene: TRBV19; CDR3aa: CASNGLAGFLSYNEQFF
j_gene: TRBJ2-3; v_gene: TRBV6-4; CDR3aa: CASSDSTSGGDTQYF
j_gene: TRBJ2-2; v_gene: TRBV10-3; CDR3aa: CAISDQNQVTGELFF
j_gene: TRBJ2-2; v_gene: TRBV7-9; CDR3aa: CASSTGTGDTGELFF
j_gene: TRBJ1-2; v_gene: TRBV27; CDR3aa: CASSSPQFYGYTF
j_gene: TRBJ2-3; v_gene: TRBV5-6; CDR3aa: CASSLVGGGATDTQYF
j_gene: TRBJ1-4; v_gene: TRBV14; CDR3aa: CASSLDRGREKLFF
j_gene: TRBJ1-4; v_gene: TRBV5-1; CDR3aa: CASSPDSATNEKLFF
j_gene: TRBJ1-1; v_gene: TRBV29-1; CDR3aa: CSVEPGLRNTEAFF
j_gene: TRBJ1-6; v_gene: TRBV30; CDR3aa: CAWSPGDSLSPLHF
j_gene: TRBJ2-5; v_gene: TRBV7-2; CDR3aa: CASSLAQALKTQYF
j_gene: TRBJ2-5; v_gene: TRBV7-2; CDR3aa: CASSLELAGGQETQYF
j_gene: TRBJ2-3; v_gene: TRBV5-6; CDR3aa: CASLSRLAANTDTQYF
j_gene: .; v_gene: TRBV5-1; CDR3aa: CASSERQGVGEQYF
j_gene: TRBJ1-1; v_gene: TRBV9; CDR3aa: CASSPAGGWNTEAFF
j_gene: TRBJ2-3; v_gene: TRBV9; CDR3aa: CASSVVSGSTDTQYF
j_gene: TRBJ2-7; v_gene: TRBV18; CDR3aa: CASSPSGAGLYEQYF